Sequencing of this TCR beta chain was carried out in a study of a mutant IDH1 vaccine in newly diagnosed glioma. On the study more broadly: Commencement of vaccination occurred 4-6 weeks following radiotherapy alone, or concurrently with temozolomide cycles. Study-level findings and limits: Changes to the top peripheral T cell clonotypes appeared unrelated to pseudoprogression.

In regard to this clone: The antigen remains undetermined.

Described time point: week 47, end of study. Doses of 300 ug of mutant IDH1 20-mer peptide were given with topical imiquimod. In weeks 1, 3, 5, 7, 11, 15, 19 and 23, patients were immunized, eight times in all. The CDR3 sequence is 16 residues long. Per germline, CDR1 LGHNA and CDR2 YNFKEQ. The J segment lost 2 bases and the V segment lost 0 bases, leaving 6 bases of the junction unmatched. Here immunoSEQ multiplex PCR was the method, and the copy in TCRdb shows in-frame clones only, minus some. Among approximately 50,000 clones listed, around four fifths were seen once. The sample here was PBMCs, taken from a glioma patient whose treatment included an IDH1 peptide vaccine. The gene calls are TRBV4-2 and TRBJ2-7; 8 positions agree with TRBD1. This clonotype was sampled from a woman aged 45-65 years with glioma. The chain's CDR3 is CASSQDLGTGPYEQYF. The CDR3 nucleotides are TGTGCCAGCAGCCAAGATCTTGGGACAGGCCCCTACGAGCAGTACTTC.